The rows below give T cell receptor beta chains drawn from one sample of a study of blood T cell repertoires in COVID-19. Profiling relied on immunoSEQ multiplex PCR, and the TCRdb table lists in-frame clones only, not all of them. The top ten hold 2% to 2.5% of the sample, which has approximately 150,000 clones, 85% to 90% seen once. Input material: peripheral blood. These receptors were obtained from a man aged 45-65 years who had recovered from COVID-19. CDR3s include the opening cysteine and the closing phenylalanine or tryptophan. D genes are given only for firm matches. For some rows the clone size is stated as once, few or many, or as a class when expanded; others skip it.

d_call: -; j_call: TRBJ1-3; clone_size: -; v_call: TRBV5-1; cdr3_nt: TGCGCCAGCAGCTTGGGTGGGGCAGCTGGAAACACCATATATTTT; cdr3_aa: CASSLGGAAGNTIYF
d_call: TRBD1; j_call: TRBJ2-1; clone_size: -; v_call: TRBV12-5; cdr3_nt: TGTGCTAGTGGTTTAGGGAGGGACAGGGTACGCAATGAGCAGTTCTTC; cdr3_aa: CASGLGRDRVRNEQFF
d_call: -; j_call: TRBJ2-2; clone_size: -; v_call: TRBV4-3; cdr3_nt: TGCGCCAGCAGCCAAGATTCAGGGAACACCGGGGAGCTGTTTTTT; cdr3_aa: CASSQDSGNTGELFF
d_call: -; j_call: TRBJ1-5; clone_size: -; v_call: TRBV7-2; cdr3_nt: TGTGCCAGCAGCTTAGTCAGTCGAGGAGGCAATCAGCCCCAGCATTTT; cdr3_aa: CASSLVSRGGNQPQHF
d_call: -; j_call: TRBJ2-3; clone_size: -; v_call: TRBV21-1; cdr3_nt: TGTGCCAGCAGCAAATACGAGGACAGGTCTCCGCGAGATACGCAGTATTTT; cdr3_aa: CASSKYEDRSPRDTQYF
d_call: -; j_call: TRBJ1-5; clone_size: few; v_call: TRBV28; cdr3_nt: TGTGCCAGCAGTTTATTAAGCAATCAGCCCCAGCATTTT; cdr3_aa: CASSLLSNQPQHF
d_call: -; j_call: TRBJ2-3; clone_size: -; v_call: TRBV7-6; cdr3_nt: TGTGCCAGCAGCTTATCTCACAGCTCCACAGATACGCAGTATTTT; cdr3_aa: CASSLSHSSTDTQYF
d_call: -; j_call: TRBJ2-7; clone_size: once; v_call: TRBV4-3; cdr3_nt: TGCGCCAGCAGCCGGGGACACGGGGGGATCTACGAGCAGTACTTC; cdr3_aa: CASSRGHGGIYEQYF
d_call: -; j_call: TRBJ1-1; clone_size: once; v_call: TRBV30; cdr3_nt: TGTGCCTGGAGCTCAGGACTTAGCGCTTTCTTT; cdr3_aa: CAWSSGLSAFF
d_call: TRBD1; j_call: TRBJ1-2; clone_size: -; v_call: TRBV20-1; cdr3_nt: TGCAGTGCTAGTAGTACCTCCGGGACAGTTGGTGGCTACACCTTC; cdr3_aa: CSASSTSGTVGGYTF
d_call: -; j_call: TRBJ2-6; clone_size: -; v_call: TRBV7-2; cdr3_nt: TGTGCCAGCAGCCCCGTGGGGGCGGGGGCCGGCGGGGCCAACGTCCTGACTTTC; cdr3_aa: CASSPVGAGAGGANVLTF
d_call: -; j_call: TRBJ2-1; clone_size: few; v_call: TRBV18; cdr3_nt: TGTGCCAGCTCACCCCTCGGCTCCTACAATGAGCAGTTCTTC; cdr3_aa: CASSPLGSYNEQFF
d_call: TRBD1; j_call: TRBJ2-7; clone_size: few; v_call: TRBV7-9; cdr3_nt: TGTGCCAGCAGCTTCCCGGGACAGGGGGGATACGAGCAGTACTTC; cdr3_aa: CASSFPGQGGYEQYF
d_call: TRBD1; j_call: TRBJ1-4; clone_size: -; v_call: TRBV16; cdr3_nt: TGTGCCAGCAGCCAATCCACAAGGGACAGGAGGAGTGAAAAACTGTTTTTT; cdr3_aa: CASSQSTRDRRSEKLFF
d_call: TRBD1; j_call: TRBJ2-4; clone_size: -; v_call: TRBV29-1; cdr3_nt: TGCAGCGCGGCTGGGACAGAGGGGAACATTCAGTACTTC; cdr3_aa: CSAAGTEGNIQYF
d_call: TRBD1; j_call: TRBJ1-2; clone_size: -; v_call: TRBV16; cdr3_nt: TGTGCCAGCAGCCGCCACAGGGGACGGGGCTACACCTTC; cdr3_aa: CASSRHRGRGYTF
d_call: -; j_call: TRBJ1-2; clone_size: -; v_call: TRBV5-8; cdr3_nt: TGTGCCAGCAGCCATGCGGAGTATGGCTACACCTTC; cdr3_aa: CASSHAEYGYTF
d_call: TRBD2; j_call: TRBJ2-7; clone_size: -; v_call: TRBV2; cdr3_nt: TGTGCCTGGGGACTAGCGGAACCTTGGGAGCAGTACTTC; cdr3_aa: CAWGLAEPWEQYF
d_call: -; j_call: TRBJ2-1; clone_size: -; v_call: TRBV7-9; cdr3_nt: TGTGCCAGCAGCTTAGTACGGGACTGGGCCTACAATGAGCAGTTCTTC; cdr3_aa: CASSLVRDWAYNEQFF
d_call: -; j_call: TRBJ1-1; clone_size: -; v_call: TRBV6-2/TRBV6-3; cdr3_nt: TGTGCCAGCAGTAACACAGAGACTGAAGCTTTCTTT; cdr3_aa: CASSNTETEAFF
d_call: -; j_call: TRBJ2-2; clone_size: once; v_call: TRBV4-3; cdr3_nt: TGCGCCAGCAGCCAAGAGGCAGGGATGAGCACCGGGGAGCTGTTTTTT; cdr3_aa: CASSQEAGMSTGELFF
d_call: TRBD1; j_call: TRBJ1-1; clone_size: -; v_call: TRBV11-1; cdr3_nt: TGTGCCAGCAGCTTAACGGGGACAGGGTGGGGAACTGAAGCTTTCTTT; cdr3_aa: CASSLTGTGWGTEAFF
d_call: -; j_call: TRBJ1-2; clone_size: -; v_call: TRBV29-1; cdr3_nt: TGCAGCGCTACGACTGGGGCAAGCTATGGCTACACCTTC; cdr3_aa: CSATTGASYGYTF
d_call: TRBD1; j_call: TRBJ1-5; clone_size: -; v_call: TRBV7-9; cdr3_nt: TGTGCCAGCAGCTCATCGACAGGGTCCAATCAGCCCCAGCATTTT; cdr3_aa: CASSSSTGSNQPQHF
d_call: TRBD2; j_call: TRBJ2-3; clone_size: -; v_call: TRBV14; cdr3_nt: TGTGCCAGCAGCCAAGAGGCCCTAGCGGGGGGGCCGGGAGATACGCAGTATTTT; cdr3_aa: CASSQEALAGGPGDTQYF
d_call: -; j_call: TRBJ2-1; clone_size: -; v_call: TRBV19; cdr3_nt: TGTGCCAGTAGTATACGTCATAGCCCAGAGAATGAGCAGTTCTTC; cdr3_aa: CASSIRHSPENEQFF
d_call: TRBD1; j_call: TRBJ1-1; clone_size: -; v_call: TRBV5-4; cdr3_nt: TGTGCCAGCAGCTGGGACAGGAACACTGAAGCTTTCTTT; cdr3_aa: CASSWDRNTEAFF
d_call: -; j_call: TRBJ1-1; clone_size: once; v_call: TRBV6-5; cdr3_nt: TGTGCCAGCAGTCCAGGGATGAACACTGAAGCTTTCTTT; cdr3_aa: CASSPGMNTEAFF
d_call: TRBD1; j_call: TRBJ1-1; clone_size: -; v_call: TRBV10-1; cdr3_nt: TGCGCCAGCAGTGATTCCGGGACAGGGGGGATGAACACTGAAGCTTTCTTT; cdr3_aa: CASSDSGTGGMNTEAFF
d_call: TRBD1; j_call: TRBJ1-6; clone_size: -; v_call: TRBV19; cdr3_nt: TGTGCCAGTAGGGACAGGGATAATTCACCCCTCCACTTT; cdr3_aa: CASRDRDNSPLHF
d_call: TRBD2; j_call: TRBJ2-3; clone_size: once; v_call: TRBV7-2; cdr3_nt: TGTGCCAGCAGCTTTACTAAACTAGCGGGAGTTTTGGATTTT; cdr3_aa: CASSFTKLAGVLDF
d_call: -; j_call: TRBJ1-1; clone_size: -; v_call: TRBV29-1; cdr3_nt: TGCAGCGCCTGGGGGACAAAGTACACTGAAGCTTTCTTT; cdr3_aa: CSAWGTKYTEAFF
d_call: -; j_call: TRBJ2-1; clone_size: -; v_call: TRBV7-9; cdr3_nt: TGTGCCAGCAGCCGGGGCTACAATGAGCAGTTCTTC; cdr3_aa: CASSRGYNEQFF
d_call: -; j_call: TRBJ1-2; clone_size: -; v_call: TRBV6-2/TRBV6-3; cdr3_nt: TGTGCCAGCAGTTACCTCGGGGGAGACTATGGCTACACCTTC; cdr3_aa: CASSYLGGDYGYTF
d_call: TRBD1; j_call: TRBJ2-1; clone_size: -; v_call: TRBV18; cdr3_nt: TGTGCCAGCTCACCAAAGGACAGGGTAAGGGGCAATGAGCAGTTCTTC; cdr3_aa: CASSPKDRVRGNEQFF
d_call: -; j_call: TRBJ1-5; clone_size: -; v_call: TRBV2; cdr3_nt: TGTGCCAGCTCCCAGGACACCAATCAGCCCCAGCATTTT; cdr3_aa: CASSQDTNQPQHF
d_call: -; j_call: TRBJ1-1; clone_size: -; v_call: TRBV30; cdr3_nt: TGTGCCTGGACCTCTTACTTTGAGAACACTGAAGCTTTCTTT; cdr3_aa: CAWTSYFENTEAFF
d_call: -; j_call: TRBJ2-1; clone_size: -; v_call: TRBV5-6; cdr3_nt: TGTGCCAGCAGCTTGGAGCACAGGGTGGGATACAATGAGCAGTTCTTC; cdr3_aa: CASSLEHRVGYNEQFF
d_call: TRBD1; j_call: TRBJ2-7; clone_size: -; v_call: TRBV15; cdr3_nt: TGTGCCTCTCAGGGGTGGACAGGTAACTCCTACGAGCAGTACTTC; cdr3_aa: CASQGWTGNSYEQYF